This T cell receptor beta chain was sequenced in a study of a mutant IDH1 vaccine in newly diagnosed glioma. Turning to the study itself: Treatment recipients were roughly 62% male and around 40% female, and their mean age was roughly 40 years.

TCRdb keeps only in-frame clones here, not all; method: immunoSEQ multiplex PCR. This table holds around 92,000 clones, roughly 89% found once. Time point meaning: baseline, week 1 (first vaccination visit). The sample's treatment: pre-vaccination baseline after standard-of-care therapy. The CDR3 length is 15 residues. Trimming removed 0 bases at V and 7 bases at J, with 13 bases between. Germline V lookup: CDR1 SEHNR, CDR2 FQNEAQ (reference sequence). General study findings and limits: In 90% to 95% of patients, immune responses induced by the vaccine occurred.

Points on this clone: Its antigen is unknown.

The chain combines TRBV7-9 with TRBJ2-1; perhaps TRBD2 as D (6 bases). The origin of this receptor is a woman between 45 and 65 years old with glioma. The specimen was PBMCs, collected from a glioma patient treated with radiotherapy, temozolomide or both. The CDR3 DNA sequence: TGTGCCAGCAGCTTAGCGGGAGGCCGACGTAATGAGCAGTTCTTC. Translated, it gives CASSLAGGRRNEQFF. Drawing the rest from reference TRBV7-9 and TRBJ2-1, the complete variable domain is DTGVSQNPRHKITKRGQNVTFRCDPISEHNRLYWYRQTLGQGPEFLTYFQNEAQLEKSRLLSDRFSAERPKGSFSTLEIQRTEQGDSAMYLCASSLAGGRRNEQFFGPGTRLTVL.